This passage covers 23 T cell receptor beta chains from one sample sequenced in a study of PD-L1 blockade in urothelial cancer. The data were produced by immunoSEQ multiplex PCR, yet TCRdb's version contains in-frame clones alone and is incomplete. This table holds more than 85,000 clones, over 75% found once. Stated time point: pretreatment peripheral blood. Material: PBMCs, obtained around atezolizumab (anti-PD-L1) treatment. The receptors were sampled from a man aged 55 to 70 with urothelial cancer.

This sequence joins TRBV7-2 and TRBJ1-4, with D possibly matching TRBD1 (5 bases). V lost 0 bases and J 8 bases, leaving 13 bases between the germline ends. Germline CDR1 reads SGHTA; CDR2 reads FQGNSA. The CDR3 covers 15 residues. The CDR3 sequence is CASSLAWQGGEKLFF. CDR3 nucleotides: TGTGCCAGCAGCTTAGCTTGGCAGGGTGGAGAAAAACTGTTTTTT.

The chain employs TRBV11-2 and TRBJ1-1; no definite D call. Germline V CDR1 and CDR2: SGHAT, FQNNGV. Trimming stripped 5 bases from V and 3 bases from J, with 10 bases between. The CDR3 is 13 residues long. DNA of the CDR3: TGTGCCAGCAGCCTAATCCGGGACACTGAAGCTTTCTTT. It yields the protein CASSLIRDTEAFF.

The chain joins TRBV19 to TRBJ2-1, with 13 bases identical to TRBD2. In germline, CDR1 is LNHDA, CDR2 SQIVND (reference sequence). After removal of 5 bases from V and 7 bases from J, the junction contained 5 bases not matched to a gene. This CDR3 contains 15 residues. Here the CDR3 reads CASSYGTSGINEQFF. The CDR3 DNA sequence: TGTGCCAGTAGTTACGGGACTAGCGGGATTAATGAGCAGTTCTTC.

This chain connects TRBV28 to TRBJ1-2; D is unresolved. This CDR3 spans 16 amino acids. Germline V CDR1 and CDR2: MDHEN, SYDVKM. V was pared by 2 bases and J by 7 bases, with 20 bases between. DNA of the CDR3: TGTGCCAGCAGTTTAAGCGTCGCTCCGCTTGGGAGTGGCTACACCTTC. Protein sequence: CASSLSVAPLGSGYTF.

The V and J genes are TRBV11-2 and TRBJ2-7; 9 bases map to TRBD2. V gave up 2 bases and J gave up 4 bases; unmatched junction bases: 6. Germline V gene data show CDR1 as SGHAT and CDR2 as FQNNGV. This CDR3 has 15 amino acids. The CDR3 reads CASSLPRGGGYEQYF. CDR3 nucleotide sequence: TGTGCCAGCAGCTTACCGCGGGGGGGTGGGTACGAGCAGTACTTC.

The J gene is TRBJ1-3, the V gene TRBV28; no reliable D call. CDR3 size: 14 residues. With 10 bases removed from V and 0 bases from J, the gap between germline ends came to 13 bases. CDR1 is MDHEN and CDR2 is SYDVKM in the germline V gene. This CDR3 reads CATGGVSSGNTIYF. The CDR3 DNA follows: TGTGCCACCGGCGGCGTCAGCTCTGGAAACACCATATATTTT.

This clone appeared once. The rearrangement uses TRBV19 and TRBJ2-3; 8 nucleotides align to TRBD1. CDR3 length equals 16 residues. V lost 4 bases and J lost 6; bases outside the gene matches: 12. CDR1 and CDR2 (germline): LNHDA, SQIVND (reference sequence). The DNA for the CDR3 is TGTGCCAGTAGTAGCCCCCGGGACAGGTCGGGCGATACGCAGTATTTT. It codes for CASSSPRDRSGDTQYF.

This chain joins TRBV2 and TRBJ2-5; D ambiguous. Germline loops: CDR1 SNHLY, CDR2 FYNNEI. Trimming left V 3 bases short and J 5 bases short, with 10 bases between. This CDR3 comprises 13 residues. The CDR3 region is CASSDIGRETQYF. The DNA for the CDR3 is TGTGCCAGCAGTGATATCGGTCGGGAGACCCAGTACTTC.

This clone was picked up one time. The V and J genes are TRBV7-8 and TRBJ2-2, with 12 bases fitting TRBD2. The V gene end was trimmed by 7 bases and the J gene end by 4 bases; junction bases not matched to a gene: 4. Germline V gives CDR1 SGHVS, CDR2 FQNEAQ. The CDR3 runs to 15 residues. CDR3 coding DNA: TGTGCCAGCACTCCTAGCGGGGGGGGCACCGGGGAGCTGTTTTTT. This encodes CASTPSGGGTGELFF.

V is TRBV7-3 and J is TRBJ2-2, with 12 bases lining up with TRBD2. The CDR3 has 18 amino acids. CDR1 is SGHTA and CDR2 is FQGTGA in the germline V gene. V lost 1 base, J lost 4 bases, and 7 bases stayed unmatched. Here the CDR3 DNA reads TGTGCCAGCAGCTTAATCCGACTAGCGGGGGAAAGCACCGGGGAGCTGTTTTTT. Protein sequence: CASSLIRLAGESTGELFF.

The chain carries TRBV5-1 and TRBJ2-7, with 11 bases matching TRBD1. CDR1 and CDR2 from the germline V gene are SGHRS and YFSETQ. CDR3 length: 18 residues. The trim removed 0 bases at V and 2 bases at J, leaving 10 bases unmatched. The CDR3 region is CASSLAGTGGPTPYEQYF. Here the CDR3 DNA reads TGCGCCAGCAGCTTGGCCGGGACAGGGGGGCCAACTCCCTACGAGCAGTACTTC. The complete variable domain, with remaining parts taken from reference TRBV5-1 and TRBJ2-7, reads KAGVTQTPRYLIKTRGQQVTLSCSPISGHRSVSWYQQTPGQGLQFLFEYFSETQRNKGNFPGRFSGRQFSNSRSEMNVSTLELGDSALYLCASSLAGTGGPTPYEQYFGPGTRLTVT.

The V gene is TRBV9, the J gene TRBJ2-5; TRBD2 matches 8 bases. The CDR3 is made up of 13 amino acids. V lost 4 bases and J lost 5; bases outside the gene matches: 4. Germline V gene data show CDR1 as SGDLS and CDR2 as YYNGEE. CDR3 protein: CASSPAGGETQYF. CDR3 DNA: TGTGCCAGCAGCCCTGCGGGGGGTGAGACCCAGTACTTC.

The gene calls are TRBV15 and TRBJ2-3; weak D call: TRBD2 (5 bases). V was clipped by 1 base and J by 0 bases, with 11 bases between them. Germline CDR1 LNHNV, CDR2 YYDKDF (reference sequence). This CDR3 region has 16 residues. In DNA form, the CDR3 reads TGTGCCACCAGCAGAGGGACTCGCGCTAGCACAGATACGCAGTATTTT. As protein: CATSRGTRASTDTQYF.

The chain couples TRBV5-4 to TRBJ2-4, with 8 bases matching TRBD1. CDR1 is SGHNT and CDR2 is YYREEE in the germline V gene (reference sequence). V shed 3 bases, J shed 4 bases, and the junction held 3 bases outside the gene matches. CDR3 length: 14 amino acids. CDR3 bases: TGTGCCAGCAGCTCGGGACAGGTTAAAAACATTCAGTACTTC. Amino acid sequence: CASSSGQVKNIQYF.

The chain employs TRBV5-1 and TRBJ2-5; D is unresolved. The V end lost 2 bases, the J end lost 2 bases, and 13 bases lay between the germline ends. The germline CDR1 and CDR2 sequences are SGHRS and YFSETQ. There are 15 residues in the CDR3. The CDR3 DNA is TGCGCCAGCAGCTTTACCACCCCAACACAAGAGACCCAGTACTTC. This encodes CASSFTTPTQETQYF.

For this clone: Other DNA sequences within the sample encode an identical CDR3. V usage is TRBV5-1 and J usage is TRBJ1-4; TRBD1 aligns across 8 bases. This CDR3 comprises 14 residues. In germline, CDR1 is SGHRS, CDR2 YFSETQ. J lost 7 bases, V lost 2 bases, and 4 bases had no gene match. CDR3 coding DNA: TGCGCCAGCAGCTTTGGACAGGGCGGTGAAAAACTGTTTTTT. Amino acid sequence: CASSFGQGGEKLFF.

V gene TRBV19 combines with J gene TRBJ2-2, with 10 bases identical to TRBD1. From germline, CDR1 is LNHDA and CDR2 SQIVND (reference sequence). The ends lost 3 bases at V and 4 bases at J; junction bases unmatched: 2. The CDR3 is 15 amino acids. The CDR3 bases are TGTGCCAGTAGTATGGACAGGGGGAGCACCGGGGAGCTGTTTTTT. It is translated as CASSMDRGSTGELFF.

This rearrangement joins TRBV10-2 to TRBJ2-7; no definite D call. The V gene lost 4 bases and the J gene lost 0 bases, with 7 bases spanning the gap. CDR3 length: 13 amino acids. The germline V gene encodes CDR1 WSHSY and CDR2 SAAADI. The CDR3 DNA is TGCGCCAGCAGTGTGACGGGCTCCTACGAGCAGTACTTC. It yields the protein CASSVTGSYEQYF.

This rearrangement joins TRBV5-4 to TRBJ1-2, with 8 positions matching TRBD1. Germline-derived CDR1 and CDR2 are SGHNT and YYREEE (reference sequence). The ends lost 3 bases at V and 8 bases at J; junction bases unmatched: 6. The CDR3 contains 13 residues. This CDR3 reads CASSSTGADGYTF. CDR3 DNA: TGTGCCAGCAGCTCGACAGGGGCGGACGGCTACACCTTC.

This chain's CDR3 is CASRVDYNEQFF. In DNA, the CDR3 is TGTGCCAGCAGGGTAGATTACAATGAGCAGTTCTTC. V usage is TRBV2 and J usage is TRBJ2-1, with D unclear. Trimming cost V 6 bases and J 4 bases, with 7 bases left between them. Germline CDR1 SNHLY, CDR2 FYNNEI. The CDR3 sequence is 12 residues long.

The V call is TRBV11-3, the J call TRBJ1-1; 9 nucleotides line up with TRBD1. Germline trimming cut 2 bases from V and 4 bases from J; bases unmatched to any gene: 5. This CDR3 has 15 amino acids. Looked up from germline, CDR1 is SGHNT and CDR2 is YENEEA. In DNA form, the CDR3 reads TGTGCCAGCAGCTTAACAGGGGGCGTTGGCACTGAAGCTTTCTTT. Residues: CASSLTGGVGTEAFF.

J is TRBJ1-1 and V is TRBV6-4; TRBD1 matches 7 bases. This CDR3 is 15 amino acids long. V was clipped by 0 bases and J by 1 base; unmatched bases: 2. Germline V gene data show CDR1 as MRHNA and CDR2 as SNTAGT. The CDR3 DNA sequence: TGTGCCAGCAGTGACTCGCCAGGGGGGAACACTGAAGCTTTCTTT. Its translation is CASSDSPGGNTEAFF.

This sequence joins TRBV11-2 and TRBJ2-1; 8 bases fit TRBD2. V lost 0 bases and J lost 8; bases outside the gene matches: 15. Germline values: CDR1 SGHAT, CDR2 FQNNGV. This CDR3 is built from 18 residues. The CDR3 is CASSLDLPTSGYGDEQFF. CDR3 nucleotide sequence: TGTGCCAGCAGCTTAGACCTCCCTACTAGCGGATACGGGGATGAGCAGTTCTTC.